Below, 24 T cell receptor beta chains from the same sample are listed, as sequenced in a study of OX40 agonist ivuxolimab in advanced cancers. Libraries were prepared by immunoSEQ multiplex PCR; TCRdb keeps only in-frame clonotypes and omits some of them. The sample has 60,000 or so clones; 70% to 90% are singletons. The source was CD4+ or CD8+ T cells sorted from blood, collected in a trial of the OX40 agonist ivuxolimab. The receptors were gathered from an adult with an advanced solid tumor such as melanoma, head and neck, liver or kidney cancer.

The chain recombines TRBV10-2 with TRBJ2-1, with TRBD2 matching 7 bases. Germline V lookup: CDR1 WSHSY, CDR2 SAAADI. The J segment lost 4 bases and the V segment lost 7 bases, leaving 13 bases of the junction unmatched. The CDR3 length is 16 residues. The CDR3 protein is CASTFSETSYYNEQFF. The CDR3 DNA follows: TGCGCCAGCACCTTCTCCGAGACTAGCTATTACAATGAGCAGTTCTTC.

V gene TRBV6-4 combines with J gene TRBJ2-3; 7 nucleotides match TRBD2. V lost 9 bases to trimming and J lost 4 bases; unmatched junction nucleotides: 4. Germline CDR1 and CDR2: MRHNA and SNTAGT. This CDR3 is 12 amino acids long. The CDR3, as DNA: TGTGCCAGAACGGGAGGCGCAGATACGCAGTATTTT. Residues: CARTGGADTQYF.

This clone was detected only once. The V gene is TRBV7-8, the J gene TRBJ2-5, with no clear D. The CDR3 runs to 12 residues. Germline V gene data show CDR1 as SGHVS and CDR2 as FQNEAQ. V was trimmed by 5 bases and J by 5 bases, leaving 9 bases between them. CDR3 region: CASSLPPETQYF. The CDR3 DNA follows: TGTGCCAGCAGCCTCCCTCCGGAGACCCAGTACTTC.

This chain links TRBV5-8 with TRBJ1-5; TRBD1 agrees at 9 bases. V lost 4 bases to trimming and J lost 6 bases; unmatched junction nucleotides: 5. Germline CDR1 SGHTS, CDR2 YDEGEE. CDR3 length equals 14 residues. CDR3 protein: CASSLPTGGQPQHF. CDR3 nucleotide sequence: TGTGCCAGCAGCCTTCCGACAGGGGGTCAGCCCCAGCATTTT.

The V gene is TRBV30, the J gene TRBJ2-1; D unresolved. CDR3 size: 14 residues. V lost 2 bases to trimming and J lost 0 bases, with 8 bases between them. Looked up from germline, CDR1 is GTSNPN and CDR2 is SVGIG (reference sequence). The CDR3 bases are TGTGCCTGGAGTCCCATGGGCTCCTACAATGAGCAGTTCTTC. Residues: CAWSPMGSYNEQFF.

J is TRBJ2-6 and V is TRBV28; D remains unclear. CDR3 length: 14 residues. Per germline, CDR1 MDHEN and CDR2 SYDVKM. V was cut by 8 bases and J by 0 bases, with 8 bases left in between. In nucleotides, the CDR3 is TGTGCCAGCGGACCGGGCTCTGGGGCCAACGTCCTGACTTTC. Amino acid sequence: CASGPGSGANVLTF.

This clone was found a few times. The rearrangement uses TRBV5-4 and TRBJ2-7; D is unclear. The length of the CDR3 is 12 residues. The ends were cut back, 4 bases at V and 4 bases at J, with 9 bases in the middle. CDR1 is SGHNT and CDR2 is YYREEE in the germline V gene (reference sequence). The CDR3 DNA reads as TGTGCCAGCAGCCCGGACGGATACGAGCAGTACGTC. Amino acids: CASSPDGYEQYV.

The gene calls are TRBV18 and TRBJ2-5; D gene uncertain. CDR3 length equals 13 residues. V shed 2 bases and J shed 0 bases, with 4 bases lying between them. In germline, CDR1 is KGHSH, CDR2 LQKENI. The chain's CDR3 is CASSPENQETQYF. Written as DNA, the CDR3 is TGTGCCAGCTCACCAGAAAACCAAGAGACCCAGTACTTC.

The chain carries TRBV5-4 and TRBJ2-3; 7 bases match TRBD2. J lost 4 bases, V lost 7 bases, and 12 bases had no gene match. Germline V gene sequence: CDR1 SGHNT, CDR2 YYREEE (reference sequence). This CDR3 contains 15 residues. DNA for the CDR3: TGTGCCAGCGGCGATAGCGGGCGGGCGGCAGATACGCAGTATTTT. Its translation: CASGDSGRAADTQYF.

The chain recombines TRBV2 with TRBJ2-5; 11 nucleotides agree with TRBD2. This CDR3 has 17 amino acids. V trimming: 6 bases; J trimming: 5 bases; junction bases outside the gene matches: 14. CDR1 is SNHLY, CDR2 FYNNEI, per germline. CDR3 in DNA: TGTGCCAGCAGGGGATCAGTAGTTAGCGGGAGGGGGGAGACCCAGTACTTC. Protein sequence: CASRGSVVSGRGETQYF.

V gene TRBV5-1 combines with J gene TRBJ2-1, with D maybe TRBD2 (5 bases). Trimming stripped 0 bases from V and 3 bases from J, with 10 bases between. The CDR3 runs 15 residues. CDR1 is SGHRS and CDR2 is YFSETQ in the germline V gene. For the CDR3, the DNA is TGCGCCAGCAGCTTGGGGGAGAGAATCTACAATGAGCAGTTCTTC. It encodes CASSLGERIYNEQFF.

The chain is built from TRBV7-8 and TRBJ2-6; 10 bases are a match to TRBD1. The CDR3 has 19 amino acids. V gave up 2 bases and J gave up 0 bases; unmatched junction bases: 7. From germline, CDR1 is SGHVS and CDR2 FQNEAQ. The CDR3, as DNA: TGTGCCAGCAGCTTACCCCGGAGACAGGGGGCCTCTGGGGCCAACGTCCTGACTTTC. Residues: CASSLPRRQGASGANVLTF.

The rearrangement uses TRBV27 and TRBJ1-2, with D uncertain. Germline V gives CDR1 MNHEY, CDR2 SMNVEV (reference sequence). Trimming took off 11 bases at V and 2 bases at J, with 12 bases between the two ends. The CDR3 sequence is 12 residues long. CDR3 sequence: CASSGPNYGYTF. CDR3 in DNA: TGTGCCTCCAGCGGGCCGAACTATGGCTACACCTTC.

This clone was counted a single time. This chain uses TRBV4-3 with TRBJ1-5; D remains unclear. Germline CDR1 LGHNA, CDR2 YSLEER. Between the trimmed V and J ends, which lost 4 bases and 3 bases, there was a span of 13 bases. The CDR3 has 15 residues. CDR3 DNA: TGCGCCAGCAGCCTCCTCCTGGCGGCCAATCAGCCCCAGCATTTT. Residues: CASSLLLAANQPQHF.

The CDR3 here is CASSILSGQGAKGANVLTF. The CDR3 DNA is TGTGCCAGTAGTATACTTTCGGGACAGGGGGCGAAAGGGGCCAACGTCCTGACTTTC. The chain has TRBV19 and TRBJ2-6; TRBD1 matches 12 bases. Germline CDR1 reads LNHDA; CDR2 reads SQIVND (reference sequence). V shed 2 bases and J 4 bases; nucleotides not matched to a gene: 9. CDR3 size: 19 residues.

The chain is built from TRBV19 and TRBJ2-7, with 8 nucleotides matching TRBD2. This CDR3 is built from 14 residues. V was pared by 5 bases and J by 5 bases, with 8 bases of the junction left unmatched. From germline, CDR1 is LNHDA and CDR2 SQIVND (reference sequence). CDR3 in DNA: TGTGCCAGTAGTTTGACCAGCGGGAGTGACGAGCAGTACTTC. It translates to CASSLTSGSDEQYF.

This sequence joins TRBV28 and TRBJ2-7, with D possibly TRBD2 on 5 matching bases. This CDR3 has 14 residues. The germline V gene encodes CDR1 MDHEN and CDR2 SYDVKM. V was trimmed by 7 bases and J by 4 bases, leaving 17 bases between them. CDR3 protein: CASTPVEGVYEQYF. CDR3 sequence (DNA): TGTGCCAGCACCCCCGTAGAGGGAGTTTACGAGCAGTACTTC.

The chain recombines TRBV29-1 with TRBJ1-1; TRBD1 aligns across 7 bases. This CDR3 is built from 13 residues. After removal of 4 bases from V and 7 bases from J, the junction contained 9 bases not matched to a gene. Germline lookup yields CDR1 SQVTM and CDR2 ANQGSEA. The CDR3 nucleotides read TGCAGCGTTGTTCGAAGGGGGCTCGGTGAAGCTTTCTTT. This gives the protein CSVVRRGLGEAFF.

V gene TRBV14 combines with J gene TRBJ1-3; D unresolved. V was clipped by 3 bases and J by 0 bases, with 9 bases between them. Germline V CDR1 and CDR2: SGHDN, FVKESK. The CDR3 sequence is 15 residues long. The CDR3 reads CASSQDFDSGNTIYF. As DNA, the CDR3 is TGTGCCAGCAGCCAGGACTTTGACTCTGGAAACACCATATATTTT.

The count of this clone is one. CDR3 sequence: CASSPGTGADYEQYF. In DNA form, the CDR3 reads TGTGCCAGCAGTCCCGGGACAGGGGCGGACTACGAGCAGTACTTC. V gene TRBV28 combines with J gene TRBJ2-7, with 10 bases fitting TRBD1. CDR3 length: 15 amino acids. Germline values: CDR1 MDHEN, CDR2 SYDVKM. With V trimmed by 5 bases and J by 3 bases, 7 bases remained unmatched.

The V and J genes are TRBV7-9 and TRBJ2-7; D is perhaps TRBD2 (7 bases). In germline, CDR1 is SEHNR, CDR2 FQNEAQ (reference sequence). The CDR3 covers 12 residues. V was cut by 8 bases and J by 2 bases, with 10 bases left in between. CDR3 in amino acids: CASGEGAYEQYF. The CDR3 region has the DNA TGTGCCAGCGGGGAGGGGGCCTACGAGCAGTACTTC.

The rearrangement joins TRBV5-1 to TRBJ2-7; D gene ambiguous. Trimming took 0 bases from V and 3 from J, leaving 10 bases between them. The germline gives CDR1 SGHRS, CDR2 YFSETQ. The CDR3 has 14 amino acids. CDR3 in amino acids: CASSLEAVSYEQYF. CDR3 DNA sequence: TGCGCCAGCAGCTTGGAGGCGGTGAGCTACGAGCAGTACTTC.

The V and J genes are TRBV19 and TRBJ1-5, with D possibly TRBD1 on 5 matching bases. The V and J ends lost 0 bases and 3 bases respectively, with 12 bases between them. The CDR3 extends over 16 amino acids. CDR1 is LNHDA and CDR2 is SQIVND in the germline V gene (reference sequence). The CDR3 region has the DNA TGTGCCAGTAGTATAGATTGGGGCGGTTTCAATCAGCCCCAGCATTTT. Residues: CASSIDWGGFNQPQHF.

The rearrangement uses TRBV28 and TRBJ2-7; no reliable D call. V shed 3 bases and J shed 6 bases, with 9 bases lying between them. The CDR3 spans 12 residues. Germline-derived CDR1 and CDR2 are MDHEN and SYDVKM. CDR3 sequence reads: CASSFGRLEQYF. CDR3 nucleotides: TGTGCCAGCAGTTTTGGTCGACTCGAGCAGTACTTC. Using reference TRBV28 and TRBJ2-7 for the parts outside the CDR3, the full variable domain is DVKVTQSSRYLVKRTGEKVFLECVQDMDHENMFWYRQDPGLGLRLIYFSYDVKMKEKGDIPEGYSVSREKKERFSLILESASTNQTSMYLCASSFGRLEQYFGPGTRLTVT.